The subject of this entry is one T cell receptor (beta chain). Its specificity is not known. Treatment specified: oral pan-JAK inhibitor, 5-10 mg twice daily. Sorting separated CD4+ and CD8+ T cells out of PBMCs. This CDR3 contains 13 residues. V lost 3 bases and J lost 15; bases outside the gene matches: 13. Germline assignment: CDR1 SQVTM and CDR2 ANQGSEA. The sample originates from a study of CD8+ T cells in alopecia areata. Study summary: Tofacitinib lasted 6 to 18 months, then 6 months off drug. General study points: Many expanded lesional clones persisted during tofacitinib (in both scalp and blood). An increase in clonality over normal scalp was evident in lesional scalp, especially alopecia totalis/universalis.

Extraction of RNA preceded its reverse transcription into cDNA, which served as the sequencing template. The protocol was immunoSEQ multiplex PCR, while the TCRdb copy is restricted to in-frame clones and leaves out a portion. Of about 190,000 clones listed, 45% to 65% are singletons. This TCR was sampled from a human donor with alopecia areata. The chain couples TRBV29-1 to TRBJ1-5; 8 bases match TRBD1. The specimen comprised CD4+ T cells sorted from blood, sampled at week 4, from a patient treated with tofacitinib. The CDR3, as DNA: TGCAGCGTTGAGGAGGGGACAGGAGAGGGGGTGCATTTT. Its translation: CSVEEGTGEGVHF.